This TCR beta chain originates from a study of cytomegalovirus exposure and HLA in healthy donors. The study, taken as a whole, reports: Reports credit the classifier with highly specific, highly sensitive diagnosis of cytomegalovirus status. Rarity characterized most TCR sequences, yet some public TCRs appeared in many donors.

Sequencing used immunoSEQ multiplex PCR; TCRdb keeps in-frame clones, though not all of them. The data show around 200,000 clones, with approximately 86% seen just once and about 2.7% held by the top ten. The table lists this clone with a count of one. The antigen is unknown. The CDR3 contains 14 residues. The ends were cut back, 6 bases at V and 4 bases at J, with 15 bases in the middle. Germline V gene sequence: CDR1 KGHSH, CDR2 LQKENI. The origin of this receptor is a woman between 18 and 29 years old in good health and CMV-seronegative. The chain has TRBV18 and TRBJ1-1, with D maybe TRBD1 (6 bases). Sequenced material: PBMCs. The CDR3 DNA reads as TGTGCCAGCTCCCCGGGGGGGCAGGCCACTGAAGCTTTCTTT. It specifies CASSPGGQATEAFF.